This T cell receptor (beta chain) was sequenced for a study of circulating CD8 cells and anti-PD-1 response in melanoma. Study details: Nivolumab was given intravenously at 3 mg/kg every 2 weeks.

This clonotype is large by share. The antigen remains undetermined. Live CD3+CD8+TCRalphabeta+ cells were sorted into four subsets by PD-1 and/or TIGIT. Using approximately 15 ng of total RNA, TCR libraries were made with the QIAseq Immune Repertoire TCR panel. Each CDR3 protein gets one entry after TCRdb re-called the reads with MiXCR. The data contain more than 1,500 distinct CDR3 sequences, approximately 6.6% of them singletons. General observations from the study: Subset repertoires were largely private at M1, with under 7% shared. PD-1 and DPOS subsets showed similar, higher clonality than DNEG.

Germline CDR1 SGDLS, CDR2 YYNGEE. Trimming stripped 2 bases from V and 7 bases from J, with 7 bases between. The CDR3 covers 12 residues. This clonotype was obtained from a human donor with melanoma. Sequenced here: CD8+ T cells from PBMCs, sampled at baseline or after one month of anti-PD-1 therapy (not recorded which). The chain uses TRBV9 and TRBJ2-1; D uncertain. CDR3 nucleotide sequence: TGTGCCAGCAGCGTTGCTAGGAATGAGCAGTTCTTC. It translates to CASSVARNEQFF.